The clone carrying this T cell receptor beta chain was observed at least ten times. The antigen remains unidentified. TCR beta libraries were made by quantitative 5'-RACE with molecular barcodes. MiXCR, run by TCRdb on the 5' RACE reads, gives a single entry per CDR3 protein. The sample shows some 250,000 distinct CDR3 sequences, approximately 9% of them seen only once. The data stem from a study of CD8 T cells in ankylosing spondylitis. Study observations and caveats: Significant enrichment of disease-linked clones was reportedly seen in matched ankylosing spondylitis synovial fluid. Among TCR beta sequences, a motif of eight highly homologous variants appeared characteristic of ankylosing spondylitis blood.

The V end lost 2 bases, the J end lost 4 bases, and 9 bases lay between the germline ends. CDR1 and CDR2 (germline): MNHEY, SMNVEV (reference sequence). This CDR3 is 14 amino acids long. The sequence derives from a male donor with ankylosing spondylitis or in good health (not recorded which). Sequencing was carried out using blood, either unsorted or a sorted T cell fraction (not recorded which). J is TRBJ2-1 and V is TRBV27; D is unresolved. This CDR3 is CASSLSDLYNEQFF. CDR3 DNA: TGTGCCAGCAGTTTAAGCGACTTGTACAATGAGCAGTTCTTC.